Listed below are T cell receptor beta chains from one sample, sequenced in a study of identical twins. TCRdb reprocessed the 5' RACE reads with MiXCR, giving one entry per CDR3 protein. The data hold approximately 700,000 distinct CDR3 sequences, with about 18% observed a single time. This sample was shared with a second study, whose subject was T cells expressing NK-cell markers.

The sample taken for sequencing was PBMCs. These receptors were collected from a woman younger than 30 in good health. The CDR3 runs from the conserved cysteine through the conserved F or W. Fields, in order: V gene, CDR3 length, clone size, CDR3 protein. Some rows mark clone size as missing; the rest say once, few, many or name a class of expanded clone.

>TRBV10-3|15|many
CAISANTLDTGELFF
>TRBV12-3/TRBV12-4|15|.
CASNSPHGGYNEQFF
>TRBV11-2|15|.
CASSLEGASTYEQYF
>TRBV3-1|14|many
CASSRQGDTYEQYF
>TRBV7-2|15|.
CASSLFWGSYNEQFF
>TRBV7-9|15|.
CASSLGGLRGETQYF
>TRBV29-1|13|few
CSVVAGPHYEQYF
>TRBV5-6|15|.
CASSNLAGSYNEQFF
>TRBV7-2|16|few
CASSLGRTSGSGTQYF
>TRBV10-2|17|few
CATKGSGVRSGANVLTF
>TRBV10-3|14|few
CAIWPGGLNQPQHF
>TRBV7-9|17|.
CASSLMRSAGVYNEQFF
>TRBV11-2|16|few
CASSPAGSSGQETQYF
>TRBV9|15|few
CASSAPVSGANVLTF
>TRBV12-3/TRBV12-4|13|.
CASIRTGAETQYF
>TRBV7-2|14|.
CASRVAGVAYEQYF
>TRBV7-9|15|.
CASSLGGTGNHEQYF
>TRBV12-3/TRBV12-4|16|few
CASSFEVRKMNTEAFF
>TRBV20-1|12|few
CAGRGGYNEQFF
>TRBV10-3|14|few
CAISGPPFTDTQYF
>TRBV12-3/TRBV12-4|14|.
CASGKTGGDTEAFF
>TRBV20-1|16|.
CSAKTGASSYNSPLHF
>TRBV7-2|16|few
CASSLESTSGTYEQYF
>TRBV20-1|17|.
CSARDHRSGIITDTQYF
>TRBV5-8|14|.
CASSLGLARDEQFF
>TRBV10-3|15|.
CAISEVKDSPYGYTF
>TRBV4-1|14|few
CASSPTTGTYEQYF
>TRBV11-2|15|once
CASSWTGTVSYEQYF
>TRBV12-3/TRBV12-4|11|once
CASTSEGGVYF
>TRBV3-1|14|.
CASSQRTGPETQYF
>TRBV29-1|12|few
CSGGGVNYGYTF
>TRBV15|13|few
CATSTREEETQYF
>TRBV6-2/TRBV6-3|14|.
CASSRPPRRDIQYF
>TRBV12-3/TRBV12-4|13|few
CASSLESVTTRYF
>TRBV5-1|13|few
CASSADGNYGYTF
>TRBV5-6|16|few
CASSLGSGTTTYEQYF
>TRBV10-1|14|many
CASSESSSYNEQFF
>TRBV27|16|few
CASSLRGRTGANVLTF
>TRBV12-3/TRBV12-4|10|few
CASSRRGQPF
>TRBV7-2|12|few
CASSLMGEKLFF
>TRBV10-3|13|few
CAISVGGATEAFF
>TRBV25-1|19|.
CASSETLGLAGGAAGELFF
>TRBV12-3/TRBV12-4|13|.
CASRGNSNQPQHF
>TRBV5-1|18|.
CASSLFLVGGNSYNEQFF
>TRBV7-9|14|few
CASRQGTITDTQYF
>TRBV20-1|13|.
CSAQPPTSTEAFF
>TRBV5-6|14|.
CASSPGAGQETQYF
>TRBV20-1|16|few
CSARDPTSGGTDTQYF
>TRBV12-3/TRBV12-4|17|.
CASSPRLAGAPMAEQYF
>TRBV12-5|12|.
CASGSTNEKLFF
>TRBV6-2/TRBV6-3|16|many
CASSQATASPSYEQYF
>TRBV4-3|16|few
CASSHDLAARSDTQYF
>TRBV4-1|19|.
CASSQLIRLAGVSSYEQYF
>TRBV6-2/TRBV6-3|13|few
CASSYNPEAEAFF
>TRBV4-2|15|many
CASSRDAGGNEKLFF
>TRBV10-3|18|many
CAIAGTMSGRANYNEQFF
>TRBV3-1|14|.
CASSQGVINQPQHF
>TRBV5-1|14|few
CASKHPGSSETQYF
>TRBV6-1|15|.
CASRLQGQGEETQYF